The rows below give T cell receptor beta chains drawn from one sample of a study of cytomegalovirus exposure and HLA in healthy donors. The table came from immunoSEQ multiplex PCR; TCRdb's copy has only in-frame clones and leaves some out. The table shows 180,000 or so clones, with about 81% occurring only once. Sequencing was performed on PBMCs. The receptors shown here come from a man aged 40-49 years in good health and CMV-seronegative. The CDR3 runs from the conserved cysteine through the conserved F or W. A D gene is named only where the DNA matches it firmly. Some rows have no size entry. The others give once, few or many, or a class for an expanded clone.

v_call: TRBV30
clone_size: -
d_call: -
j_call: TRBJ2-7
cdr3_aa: CAWSVRGYEQYF
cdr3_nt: TGTGCCTGGAGTGTACGGGGGTACGAGCAGTACTTC

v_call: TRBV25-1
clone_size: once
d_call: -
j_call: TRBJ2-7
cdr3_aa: CASSGVGGATEQYF
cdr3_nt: TGTGCCAGCAGTGGGGTAGGCGGTGCAACCGAGCAGTACTTC

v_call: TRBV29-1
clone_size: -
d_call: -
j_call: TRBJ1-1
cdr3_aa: CSVPSPSQAAEAFF
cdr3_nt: TGCAGCGTGCCGAGCCCGTCCCAAGCCGCTGAAGCTTTCTTT

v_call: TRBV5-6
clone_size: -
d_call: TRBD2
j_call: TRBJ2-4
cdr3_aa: CASSPGGGELAKNIQYF
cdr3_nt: TGTGCCAGCAGCCCGGGCGGGGGGGAACTAGCCAAAAACATTCAGTACTTC

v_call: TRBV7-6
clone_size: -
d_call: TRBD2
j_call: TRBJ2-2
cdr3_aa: CASSFSLAGFTGELFF
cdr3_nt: TGTGCCAGCAGCTTCAGCCTAGCGGGATTCACCGGGGAGCTGTTTTTT

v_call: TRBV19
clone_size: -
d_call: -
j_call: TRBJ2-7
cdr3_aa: CASSISPGPRGEQYF
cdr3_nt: TGTGCCAGTAGTATTAGCCCCGGGCCAAGGGGCGAGCAGTACTTC

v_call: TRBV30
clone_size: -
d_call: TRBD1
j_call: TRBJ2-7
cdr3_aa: CAWSTGGADEQYF
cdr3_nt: TGTGCCTGGAGTACAGGGGGCGCCGACGAGCAGTACTTC

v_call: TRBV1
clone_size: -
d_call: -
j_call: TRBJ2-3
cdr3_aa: CTSSPRLAPDTQYF
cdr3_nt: TGCACCAGCAGCCCTAGACTAGCCCCAGATACGCAGTATTTT

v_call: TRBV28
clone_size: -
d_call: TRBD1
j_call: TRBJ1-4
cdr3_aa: CASRGDRGRGNEKLFF
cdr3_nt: TGTGCCAGCAGAGGGGACAGGGGGCGGGGTAATGAAAAACTGTTTTTT

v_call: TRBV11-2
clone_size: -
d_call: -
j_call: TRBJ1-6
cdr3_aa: CASSFRGGHNSPLHF
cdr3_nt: TGTGCCAGCAGCTTTAGAGGAGGGCATAATTCACCCCTCCACTTT

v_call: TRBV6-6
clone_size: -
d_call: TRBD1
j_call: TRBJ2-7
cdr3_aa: CASRPGQGSSYEQYF
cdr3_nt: TGTGCCAGCAGACCTGGACAGGGGAGCTCCTACGAGCAGTACTTC

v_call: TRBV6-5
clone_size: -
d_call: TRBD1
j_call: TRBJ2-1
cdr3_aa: CASSYKGANEQFF
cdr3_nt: TGTGCCAGCAGTTACAAGGGGGCGAATGAGCAGTTCTTC

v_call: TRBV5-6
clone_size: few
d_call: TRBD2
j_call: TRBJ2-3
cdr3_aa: CASSLGTSGGPQGTQYF
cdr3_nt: TGTGCCAGCAGCTTGGGGACTAGCGGGGGCCCACAGGGGACGCAGTATTTT

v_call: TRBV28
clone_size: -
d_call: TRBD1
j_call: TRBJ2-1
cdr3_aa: CASSLAPGQGRNEQFF
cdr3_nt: TGTGCCAGCAGTTTGGCCCCGGGACAGGGGAGGAATGAGCAGTTCTTC

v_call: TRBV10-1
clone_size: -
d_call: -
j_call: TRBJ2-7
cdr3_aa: CASSHAGEQYF
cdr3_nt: TGCGCCAGCAGCCATGCGGGCGAGCAGTACTTC

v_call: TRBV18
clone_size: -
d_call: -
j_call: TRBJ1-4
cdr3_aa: CASSPIYSTTNEKLFF
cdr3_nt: TGTGCCAGCTCACCGATCTACAGCACAACTAATGAAAAACTGTTTTTT

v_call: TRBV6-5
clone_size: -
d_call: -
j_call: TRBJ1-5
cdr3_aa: CASSESGGRQPQHF
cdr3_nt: TGTGCCAGCAGTGAATCCGGAGGAAGACAGCCCCAGCATTTT

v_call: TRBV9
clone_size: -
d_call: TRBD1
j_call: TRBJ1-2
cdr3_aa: CASSLDLGQNYGYTF
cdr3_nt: TGTGCCAGCAGCCTAGATTTGGGACAGAACTATGGCTACACCTTC

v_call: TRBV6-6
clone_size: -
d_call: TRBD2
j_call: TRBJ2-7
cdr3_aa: CASSPGLAGGEQYF
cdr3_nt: TGTGCCAGCAGTCCGGGACTAGCGGGTGGCGAGCAGTACTTC

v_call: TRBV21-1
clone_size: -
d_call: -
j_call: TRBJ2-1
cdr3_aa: CASSKTGRLAGYNEQFF
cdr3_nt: TGTGCCAGCAGCAAAACGGGCCGACTAGCGGGATACAATGAGCAGTTCTTC

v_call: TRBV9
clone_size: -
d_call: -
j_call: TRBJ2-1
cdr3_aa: CASSGPGSLAYEQFF
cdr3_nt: TGTGCCAGCAGCGGGCCCGGATCTCTAGCGTATGAGCAGTTCTTC

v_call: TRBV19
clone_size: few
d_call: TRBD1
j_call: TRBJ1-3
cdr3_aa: CASSNSGQVSSGNTIYF
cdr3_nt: TGTGCCAGTAGTAACTCCGGACAGGTCTCCTCTGGAAACACCATATATTTT

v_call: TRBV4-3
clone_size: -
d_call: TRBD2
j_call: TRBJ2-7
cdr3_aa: CASSQYLAASTYEQYF
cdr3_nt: TGCGCCAGCAGCCAATATCTAGCGGCTTCGACCTACGAGCAGTACTTC

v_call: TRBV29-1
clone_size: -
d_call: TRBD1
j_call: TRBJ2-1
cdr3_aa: CSVEKQQGVNNEQFF
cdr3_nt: TGCAGCGTTGAAAAACAACAGGGGGTAAACAATGAGCAGTTCTTC

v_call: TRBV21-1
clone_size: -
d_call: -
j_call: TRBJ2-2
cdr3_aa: CASSKVKSRRGTGELFF
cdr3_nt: TGTGCCAGCAGCAAAGTAAAGTCGAGGCGGGGCACCGGGGAGCTGTTTTTT

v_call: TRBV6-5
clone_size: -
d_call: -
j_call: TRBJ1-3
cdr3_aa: CASRGTGIRTDTIYF
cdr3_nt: TGTGCCAGCAGGGGCACGGGGATACGCACGGACACCATATATTTT

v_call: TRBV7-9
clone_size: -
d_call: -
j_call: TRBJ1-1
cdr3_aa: CASSLGGHLGTEAFF
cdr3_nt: TGTGCCAGCAGCTTAGGAGGCCACCTGGGCACTGAAGCTTTCTTT

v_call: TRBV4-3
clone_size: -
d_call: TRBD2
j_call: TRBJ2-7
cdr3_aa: CASSQDWASGPYSYEQYF
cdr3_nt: TGCGCCAGCAGCCAAGATTGGGCTAGCGGGCCATACTCCTACGAGCAGTACTTC

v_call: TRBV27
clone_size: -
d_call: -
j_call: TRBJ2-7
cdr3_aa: CASSSGGVLYEQYF
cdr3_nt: TGTGCCAGCAGTTCCGGGGGAGTCTTGTACGAGCAGTACTTC

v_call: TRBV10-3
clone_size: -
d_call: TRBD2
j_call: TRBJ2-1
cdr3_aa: CAISESSSGRAGNEQFF
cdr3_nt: TGTGCCATCAGTGAGTCGTCAAGCGGGAGGGCTGGGAATGAGCAGTTCTTC

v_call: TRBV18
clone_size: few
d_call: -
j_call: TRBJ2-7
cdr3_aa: CASSRTESYEQYF
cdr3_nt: TGTGCCAGCTCGCGGACAGAGTCCTACGAGCAGTACTTC

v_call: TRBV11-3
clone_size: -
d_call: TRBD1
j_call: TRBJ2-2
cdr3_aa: CASSLVGTAYTGELFF
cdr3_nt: TGTGCCAGCAGCCTAGTTGGGACAGCTTACACCGGGGAGCTGTTTTTT

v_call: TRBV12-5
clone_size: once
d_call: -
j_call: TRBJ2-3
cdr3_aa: CASGRWTTNTDTQYF
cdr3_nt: TGTGCTAGTGGCCGTTGGACTACTAACACAGATACGCAGTATTTT

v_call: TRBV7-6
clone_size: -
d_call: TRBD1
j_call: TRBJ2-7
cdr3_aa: CASSLVGQTYEQYF
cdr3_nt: TGTGCCAGCAGCTTAGTGGGACAGACCTACGAGCAGTACTTC

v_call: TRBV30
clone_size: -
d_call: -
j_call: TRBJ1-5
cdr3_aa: CAWRTGSNQPQHF
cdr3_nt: TGTGCCTGGAGGACAGGTAGCAATCAGCCCCAGCATTTT